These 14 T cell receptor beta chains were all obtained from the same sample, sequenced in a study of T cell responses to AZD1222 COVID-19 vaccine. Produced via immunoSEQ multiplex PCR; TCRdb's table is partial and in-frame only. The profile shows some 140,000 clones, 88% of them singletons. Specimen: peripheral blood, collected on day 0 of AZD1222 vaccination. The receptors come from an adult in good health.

The CDR3 DNA sequence: TGTGCCAGCAGCTTACCGGGGATCTCTGGAAACACCATATATTTT. It translates to CASSLPGISGNTIYF. This chain links TRBV11-2 with TRBJ1-3; no definite D call. In germline, CDR1 is SGHAT, CDR2 FQNNGV. V lost 2 bases and J 0 bases, leaving 8 bases between the germline ends. The CDR3 loop spans 15 amino acids. Full variable domain (outside the CDR3, taken from reference TRBV11-2 and TRBJ1-3): EAGVAQSPRYKIIEKRQSVAFWCNPISGHATLYWYQQILGQGPKLLIQFQNNGVVDDSQLPKDRFSAERLKGVDSTLKIQPAKLEDSAVYLCASSLPGISGNTIYFGEGSWLTVV.

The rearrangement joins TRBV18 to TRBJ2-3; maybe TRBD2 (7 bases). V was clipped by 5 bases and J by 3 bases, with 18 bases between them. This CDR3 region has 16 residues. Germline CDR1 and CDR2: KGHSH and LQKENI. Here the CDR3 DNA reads TGTGCCAGCTCAGACTTGGGGGGGCCTAGAACAGATACGCAGTATTTT. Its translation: CASSDLGGPRTDTQYF. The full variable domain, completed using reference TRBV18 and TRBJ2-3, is NAGVMQNPRHLVRRRGQEARLRCSPMKGHSHVYWYRQLPEEGLKFMVYLQKENIIDESGMPKERFSAEFPKEGPSILRIQQVVRGDSAAYFCASSDLGGPRTDTQYFGPGTRLTVL.

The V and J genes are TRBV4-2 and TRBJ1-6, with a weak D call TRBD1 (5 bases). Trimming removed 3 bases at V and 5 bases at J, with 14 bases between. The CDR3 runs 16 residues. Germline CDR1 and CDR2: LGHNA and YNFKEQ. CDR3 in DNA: TGTGCCAGCAGCCAGAAGAGTGGGGGAAATAATTCACCCCTCCACTTT. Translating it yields CASSQKSGGNNSPLHF.

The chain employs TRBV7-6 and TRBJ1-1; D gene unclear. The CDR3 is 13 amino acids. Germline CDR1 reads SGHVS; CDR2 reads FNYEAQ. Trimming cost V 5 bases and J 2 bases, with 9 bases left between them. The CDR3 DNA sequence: TGTGCCAGCAGCGCCGACGGAAACACTGAAGCTTTCTTT. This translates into CASSADGNTEAFF. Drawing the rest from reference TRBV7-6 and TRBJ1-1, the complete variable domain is GAGVSQSPRYKVTKRGQDVALRCDPISGHVSLYWYRQALGQGPEFLTYFNYEAQQDKSGLPNDRFSAERPEGSISTLTIQRTEQRDSAMYRCASSADGNTEAFFGQGTRLTVV.

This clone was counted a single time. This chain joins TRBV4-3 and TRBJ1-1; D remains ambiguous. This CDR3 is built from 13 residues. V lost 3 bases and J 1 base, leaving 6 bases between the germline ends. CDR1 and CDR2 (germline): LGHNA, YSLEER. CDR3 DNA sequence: TGCGCCAGCAGCCAGTTCTCGAACACTGAAGCTTTCTTT. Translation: CASSQFSNTEAFF.

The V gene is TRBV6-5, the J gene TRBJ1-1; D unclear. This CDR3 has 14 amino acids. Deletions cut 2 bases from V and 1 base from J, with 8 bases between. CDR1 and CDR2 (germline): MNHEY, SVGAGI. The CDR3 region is CASSYRPTNTEAFF. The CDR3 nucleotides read TGTGCCAGCAGTTACCGCCCAACGAACACTGAAGCTTTCTTT.

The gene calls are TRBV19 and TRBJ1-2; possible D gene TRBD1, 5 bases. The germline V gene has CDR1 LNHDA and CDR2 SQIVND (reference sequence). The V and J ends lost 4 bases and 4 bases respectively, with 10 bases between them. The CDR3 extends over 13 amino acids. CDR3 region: CASSTDSSYGYTF. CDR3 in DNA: TGTGCCAGTAGTACTGACAGTTCCTATGGCTACACCTTC.

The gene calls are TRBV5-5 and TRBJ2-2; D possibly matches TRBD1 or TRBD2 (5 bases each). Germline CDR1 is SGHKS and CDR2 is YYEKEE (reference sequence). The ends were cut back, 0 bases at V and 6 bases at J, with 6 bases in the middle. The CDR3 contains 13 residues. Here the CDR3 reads CASSLVGAGELFF. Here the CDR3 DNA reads TGTGCCAGCAGCTTGGTGGGGGCCGGGGAGCTGTTTTTT.

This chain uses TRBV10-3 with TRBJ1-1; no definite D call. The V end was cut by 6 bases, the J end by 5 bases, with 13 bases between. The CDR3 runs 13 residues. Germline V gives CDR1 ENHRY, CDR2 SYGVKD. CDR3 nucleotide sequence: TGTGCCATCAGCGACCCCCCGGGAACTGAAGCTTTCTTT. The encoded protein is CAISDPPGTEAFF.

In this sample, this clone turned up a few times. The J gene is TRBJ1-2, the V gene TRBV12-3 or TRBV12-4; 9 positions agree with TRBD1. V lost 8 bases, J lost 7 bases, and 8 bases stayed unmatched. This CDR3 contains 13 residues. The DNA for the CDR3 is TGTGCCAGCCGACAGGGGGGCGCGGGTGGCTACACCTTC. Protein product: CASRQGGAGGYTF.

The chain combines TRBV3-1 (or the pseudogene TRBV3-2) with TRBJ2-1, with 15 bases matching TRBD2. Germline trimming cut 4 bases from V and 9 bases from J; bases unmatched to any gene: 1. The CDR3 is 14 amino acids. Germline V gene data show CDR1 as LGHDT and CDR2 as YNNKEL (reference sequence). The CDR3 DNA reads TGTGCCAGCAGCCCGGGACTAGCGGGAGGTGAGCAGTTCTTC. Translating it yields CASSPGLAGGEQFF.

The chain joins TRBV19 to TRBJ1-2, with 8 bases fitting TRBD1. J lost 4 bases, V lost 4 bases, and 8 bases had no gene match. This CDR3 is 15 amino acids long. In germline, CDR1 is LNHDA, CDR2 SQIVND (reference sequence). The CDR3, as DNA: TGTGCCAGTAGTACCCGACAGGGGTCTGGCTATGGCTACACCTTC. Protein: CASSTRQGSGYGYTF.

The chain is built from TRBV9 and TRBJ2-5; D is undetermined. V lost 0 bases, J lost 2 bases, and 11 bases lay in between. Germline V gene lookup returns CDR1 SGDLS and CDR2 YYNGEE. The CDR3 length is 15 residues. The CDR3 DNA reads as TGTGCCAGCAGCGTAGCCTCCCTAGGACAAGAGACCCAGTACTTC. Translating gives CASSVASLGQETQYF. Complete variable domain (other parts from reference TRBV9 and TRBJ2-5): DSGVTQTPKHLITATGQRVTLRCSPRSGDLSVYWYQQSLDQGLQFLIQYYNGEERAKGNILERFSAQQFPDLHSELNLSSLELGDSALYFCASSVASLGQETQYFGPGTRLLVL.

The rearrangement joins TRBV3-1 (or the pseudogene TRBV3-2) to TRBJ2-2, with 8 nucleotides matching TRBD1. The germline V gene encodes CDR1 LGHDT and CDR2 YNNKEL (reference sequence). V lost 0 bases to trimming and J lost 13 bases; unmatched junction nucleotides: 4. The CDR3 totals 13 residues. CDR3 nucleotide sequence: TGTGCCAGCAGCCAAGATCCCAGGGGGCGGCTGTTTTTT. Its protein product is CASSQDPRGRLFF.